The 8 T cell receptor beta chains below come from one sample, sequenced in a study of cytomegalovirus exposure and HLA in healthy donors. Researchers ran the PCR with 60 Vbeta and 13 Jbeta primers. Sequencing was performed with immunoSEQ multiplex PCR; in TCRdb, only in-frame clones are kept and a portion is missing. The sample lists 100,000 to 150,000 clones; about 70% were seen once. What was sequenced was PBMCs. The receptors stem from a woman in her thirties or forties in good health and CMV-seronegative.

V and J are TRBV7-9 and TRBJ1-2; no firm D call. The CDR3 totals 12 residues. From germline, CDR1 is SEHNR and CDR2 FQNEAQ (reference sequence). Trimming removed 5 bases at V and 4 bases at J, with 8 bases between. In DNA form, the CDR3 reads TGTGCCAGCAGCCCGACAAGCTATGGCTACACCTTC. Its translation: CASSPTSYGYTF.

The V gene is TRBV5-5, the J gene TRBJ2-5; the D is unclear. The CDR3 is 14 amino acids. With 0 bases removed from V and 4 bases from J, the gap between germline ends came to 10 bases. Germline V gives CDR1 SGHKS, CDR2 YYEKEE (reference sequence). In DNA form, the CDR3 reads TGTGCCAGCAGCTTGGTCGGTGTCCTAGAGACCCAGTACTTC. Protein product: CASSLVGVLETQYF.

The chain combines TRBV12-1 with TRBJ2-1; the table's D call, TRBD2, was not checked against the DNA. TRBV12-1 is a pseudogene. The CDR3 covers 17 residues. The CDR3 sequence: CASSLTSFSTAYNEQFF. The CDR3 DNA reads TGTGCCAGCAGCTTGACTAGTTTCTCAACGGCCTACAATGAGCAGTTCTTC.

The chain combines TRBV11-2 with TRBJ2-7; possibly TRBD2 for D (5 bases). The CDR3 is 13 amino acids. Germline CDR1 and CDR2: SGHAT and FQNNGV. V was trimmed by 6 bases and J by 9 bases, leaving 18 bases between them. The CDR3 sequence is CASRSLGVARQYF. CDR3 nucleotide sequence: TGTGCCAGCAGGAGCTTAGGTGTAGCGAGGCAGTACTTC. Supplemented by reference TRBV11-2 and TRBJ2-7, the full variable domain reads EAGVAQSPRYKIIEKRQSVAFWCNPISGHATLYWYQQILGQGPKLLIQFQNNGVVDDSQLPKDRFSAERLKGVDSTLKIQPAKLEDSAVYLCASRSLGVARQYFGPGTRLTVT.

The CDR3 here is CASSLTRDQFF. In DNA, the CDR3 is TGCGCCAGCAGCTTGACCCGCGATCAGTTCTTC. The V and J genes are TRBV5-1 and TRBJ2-1; D call uncertain. There are 11 residues in the CDR3. Trimming cost V 1 base and J 13 bases, with 9 bases left between them. Germline CDR1 is SGHRS and CDR2 is YFSETQ. The full variable domain, in which reference TRBV5-1 and TRBJ2-1 provide the parts outside the CDR3, is KAGVTQTPRYLIKTRGQQVTLSCSPISGHRSVSWYQQTPGQGLQFLFEYFSETQRNKGNFPGRFSGRQFSNSRSEMNVSTLELGDSALYLCASSLTRDQFFGPGTRLTVL.

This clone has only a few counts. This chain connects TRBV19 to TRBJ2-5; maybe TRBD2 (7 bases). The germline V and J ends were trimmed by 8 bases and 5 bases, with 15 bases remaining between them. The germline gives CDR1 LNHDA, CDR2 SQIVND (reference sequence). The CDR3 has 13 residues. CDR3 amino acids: CASQGGGLETQYF. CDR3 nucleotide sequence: TGTGCCAGTCAAGGGGGGGGCCTGGAGACCCAGTACTTC.

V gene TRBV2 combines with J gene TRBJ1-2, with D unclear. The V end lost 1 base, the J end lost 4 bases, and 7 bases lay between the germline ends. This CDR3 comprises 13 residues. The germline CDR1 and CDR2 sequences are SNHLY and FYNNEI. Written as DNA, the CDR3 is TGTGCCAGCAGTGAAGGCAGAAGCTATGGCTACACCTTC. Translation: CASSEGRSYGYTF.

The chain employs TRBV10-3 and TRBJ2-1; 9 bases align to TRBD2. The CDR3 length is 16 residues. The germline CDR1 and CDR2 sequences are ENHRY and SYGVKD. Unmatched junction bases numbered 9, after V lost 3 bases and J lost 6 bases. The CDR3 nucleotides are TGTGCCATCAGTGAAGGAGATAGCGGGAGAAGCAATGAGCAGTTCTTC. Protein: CAISEGDSGRSNEQFF.